The next 3 T cell receptor beta chains were all read from a single sample in a study of post-analysis software for immune sequencing data. Regarding the study as a whole: Roughly five TRBV segments were more frequent in patients than controls; TRBV5-6, TRBV5-1 and TRBV20-1 belonged to this group.

The antigens of these receptors remain unknown. The TCR beta cDNA libraries contained unique molecular identifiers. TCRdb redid the calling of the PCR reads with MiXCR, one entry per CDR3 protein. The table records hundreds of thousands of distinct CDR3 sequences, roughly 27% of them present only once. Sequencing was carried out using blood. The receptor set was obtained from a girl aged 5 to 17 with multiple sclerosis.

V gene TRBV20-1 combines with J gene TRBJ2-3; 9 nucleotides line up with TRBD2. V was pared by 3 bases and J by 4 bases, with 2 bases of the junction left unmatched. CDR1 and CDR2 (germline): DFQATT, SNEGSKA (reference sequence). CDR3 length: 13 residues. In nucleotides, the CDR3 is TGCAGTGCTAGTAGCGGGGGTTCAGATACGCAGTATTTT. It specifies CSASSGGSDTQYF.

This clonotype was counted only a few times. V gene TRBV20-1 combines with J gene TRBJ2-3; 7 nucleotides align to TRBD1. In germline, CDR1 is DFQATT, CDR2 SNEGSKA (reference sequence). CDR3 size: 14 residues. Trimming took 4 bases from V and 7 from J; bases not matched to a gene: 11. CDR3 region: CSAKGALATYTQYF. CDR3 in DNA: TGCAGTGCTAAGGGGGCCCTCGCCACGTATACGCAGTATTTT.

There are many counts of this clonotype. The chain has TRBV7-2 and TRBJ2-5; perhaps TRBD2 as D (8 bases). This CDR3 is built from 16 residues. Trimming left V 5 bases short and J 2 bases short, with 18 bases between. Germline-derived CDR1 and CDR2 are SGHTA and FQGNSA. As DNA, the CDR3 is TGTGCCAGCAGCGCAGAGCGGGAGACAGGGCAAGAGACCCAGTACTTC. It translates to CASSAERETGQETQYF.